This TCR beta chain was sequenced during a study of shared clonotypes between healthy human individuals. The assay was immunoSEQ multiplex PCR, and TCRdb's table has in-frame clones only and misses some. The sample lists roughly 1,500,000 clones; 97% to 99% were seen once. Trimming took off 0 bases at V and 2 bases at J, with 10 bases between the two ends. The CDR3 contains 15 residues. Germline CDR1 LNHNV, CDR2 YYDKDF (reference sequence). The sequence came from a man in his thirties or forties in good health. Sequences were obtained from naive CD4+ T cells sorted from blood. Subset denoted: CD45RA+ positively selected. This chain links TRBV15 with TRBJ2-5, with a weak D call TRBD2 (7 bases). This CDR3 reads CATSRDGRGQETQYF. In nucleotides, the CDR3 is TGTGCCACCAGCAGAGATGGGAGGGGGCAAGAGACCCAGTACTTC.